This TCR beta chain comes out of a study of blood T cell repertoires in COVID-19. Overall study: The United States, Italy and Spain were the sources of the acute and convalescent COVID-19 samples. From T cells, B-cell-depleted T cells, or PBMCs came the material, which was cDNA or gDNA.

From germline, CDR1 is KGHDR and CDR2 SFDVKD. The CDR3 is made up of 17 amino acids. After removal of 3 bases from V and 2 bases from J, the junction contained 10 bases not matched to a gene. Per the original data handling: Cell counts per sample came from amplifying reference gene primers. Sequenced by immunoSEQ multiplex PCR; TCRdb stores in-frame clones only, minus some. V and J calls and clone size are those listed in that table; D and trimming were worked out from the DNA. The sample has around 120,000 clones, under 95% seen once. Material for sequencing was peripheral blood. The clonotype was recovered from a man aged 50-59 years with active COVID-19. This sequence joins TRBV24-1 and TRBJ2-3; 7 positions agree with TRBD1. The CDR3 sequence is CATSDADRVRTTDTQYF. The CDR3, as DNA: TGTGCCACCAGTGATGCCGACAGGGTGCGGACCACAGATACGCAGTATTTT.